This T cell receptor beta chain was identified during a study of cytomegalovirus exposure and HLA in healthy donors. The primer mix had 60 Vbeta and 13 Jbeta primers. The method was immunoSEQ multiplex PCR; TCRdb's version includes in-frame clones alone and lacks a portion of them. There are 100,000 to 150,000 clones in the sample, with 2.2% held by the top ten. The germline V gene encodes CDR1 KGHSH and CDR2 LQKENI. This CDR3 spans 14 amino acids. The ends lost 3 bases at V and 0 bases at J; junction bases unmatched: 2. The source material was PBMCs. The chain has TRBV18 and TRBJ2-7; 7 bases are a match to TRBD1. This TCR came from a man in his forties in good health and CMV-seronegative. As DNA, the CDR3 is TGTGCCAGCTCACCGAAGGGGGCCTCCTACGAGCAGTACTTC. Residues: CASSPKGASYEQYF.